The 23 T cell receptor beta chains given below trace back to one sample, sequenced in a study of cytomegalovirus exposure and HLA in healthy donors. The repertoire was sequenced with immunoSEQ multiplex PCR; TCRdb's copy has only in-frame clones and lacks some. The sample lists 150,000 to 200,000 clones, around 80% seen once, with 0.95% to 1.5% in the top ten. Source material: PBMCs. These receptors were obtained from a woman in her 30s in good health and CMV-seronegative.

This clone was counted a single time. The rearrangement uses TRBV27 and TRBJ2-7, with D maybe TRBD1 (6 bases). The CDR3 covers 15 residues. Trimming removed 5 bases from V and 2 bases from J, with 16 bases in between. The germline V gene encodes CDR1 MNHEY and CDR2 SMNVEV (reference sequence). The CDR3 DNA sequence: TGTGCCAGCAGTCTAACTCGGACAGCCACCTACGAGCAGTACTTC. This encodes CASSLTRTATYEQYF.

The chain is built from TRBV7-7 and TRBJ2-2; D remains unclear. The CDR3 totals 16 residues. With 5 bases removed from V and 1 base from J, the gap between germline ends came to 14 bases. Germline V gives CDR1 SSHAT, CDR2 FNYEAQ (reference sequence). CDR3 nucleotide sequence: TGTGCCAGCAGCCCGGGTAGACTCGTGAACACCGGGGAGCTGTTTTTT. This codes for CASSPGRLVNTGELFF. The full variable domain, its missing parts supplied by reference TRBV7-7 and TRBJ2-2, is GAGVSQSPRYKVTKRGQDVTLRCDPISSHATLYWYQQALGQGPEFLTYFNYEAQPDKSGLPSDRFSAERPEGSISTLTIQRTEQRDSAMYRCASSPGRLVNTGELFFGEGSRLTVL.

This clone appeared a single time. The V call is TRBV15, the J call TRBJ2-5; D perhaps matches TRBD1 (5 bases). Looked up from germline, CDR1 is LNHNV and CDR2 is YYDKDF (reference sequence). The CDR3 sequence is 15 residues long. The ends were cut back, 0 bases at V and 4 bases at J, with 12 bases in the middle. The CDR3 DNA is TGTGCCACCAGCAGAGAGGGCAGGGCAGGAGAGACCCAGTACTTC. Protein: CATSREGRAGETQYF.

V gene TRBV30 combines with J gene TRBJ2-7; the D gene is possibly TRBD2 (6 bases). The germline V gene has CDR1 GTSNPN and CDR2 SVGIG (reference sequence). Trimming pared 1 base from V and 1 base from J, leaving 8 bases between. The CDR3 is made up of 13 amino acids. The CDR3 bases are TGTGCCTGGAGTGGCGGGGTTTCCTACGAGCAGTACTTC. This encodes CAWSGGVSYEQYF.

This chain links TRBV14 with TRBJ1-6, with a tentative D call TRBD1 (5 bases). Germline V gives CDR1 SGHDN, CDR2 FVKESK. The V end was cut by 1 base, the J end by 0 bases, with 10 bases between. The CDR3 consists of 17 residues. The CDR3 DNA is TGTGCCAGCAGCCAAGTCGGGGGGAGCTCCTATAATTCACCCCTCCACTTT. This translates into CASSQVGGSSYNSPLHF.

This clone has only a few counts. The J gene is TRBJ1-2, the V gene TRBV29-1; D gene unclear. Germline V gives CDR1 SQVTM, CDR2 ANQGSEA. CDR3 size: 12 residues. Deletions cut 2 bases from V and 8 bases from J, with 12 bases between. The CDR3 reads CSVEQDTKGYTF. DNA for the CDR3: TGCAGCGTTGAACAGGATACCAAGGGCTACACCTTC. The variable domain in full, completed from reference TRBV29-1 and TRBJ1-2, reads SAVISQKPSRDICQRGTSLTIQCQVDSQVTMMFWYRQQPGQSLTLIATANQGSEATYESGFVIDKFPISRPNLTFSTLTVSNMSPEDSSIYLCSVEQDTKGYTFGSGTRLTVV.

The chain links TRBV28 to TRBJ2-2, with D possibly matching TRBD2 (5 bases). CDR3 length: 15 amino acids. The germline V gene encodes CDR1 MDHEN and CDR2 SYDVKM. Between the trimmed V and J ends, which lost 1 base and 5 bases, there was a span of 11 bases. In nucleotides, the CDR3 is TGTGCCAGCAGTTTATCGGTGGCGGGTACCGGGGAGCTGTTTTTT. It codes for CASSLSVAGTGELFF.

The rearrangement links TRBV6-5 to TRBJ2-5; D possibly corresponds to TRBD1 (5 bases). The CDR3 has 11 residues. CDR1 is MNHEY, CDR2 SVGAGI, per germline. V was trimmed by 9 bases and J by 1 base, leaving 6 bases between them. Here the CDR3 reads CARGPQETQYF. For the CDR3, the DNA is TGTGCCAGGGGGCCCCAAGAGACCCAGTACTTC.

Points on this clone: A much larger clone differs by one base, so this may be a read error. The rearrangement links TRBV5-1 to TRBJ1-1; the D gene is possibly TRBD1 (5 bases). Trimming shortened V by 3 bases and J by 1 base, and 7 bases separated the two germline ends. This CDR3 has 13 residues. CDR1 is SGHRS and CDR2 is YFSETQ in the germline V gene. The CDR3, as DNA: TGCGCCAGCAGCTCGGACACGAACACTGAAGCTTTCTTT. Its translation: CASSSDTNTEAFF.

This sequence joins TRBV7-2 and TRBJ1-2; D possibly corresponds to TRBD1 (5 bases). The V gene's germline CDR1 is SGHTA and CDR2 FQGNSA. The CDR3 contains 15 residues. The ends were cut back, 3 bases at V and 6 bases at J, with 17 bases in the middle. CDR3 sequence: CASSFSQALVDGYTF. The CDR3 nucleotides read TGTGCCAGCAGCTTTTCACAGGCCCTAGTCGATGGCTACACCTTC. Based on the CDR3 plus reference TRBV7-2 and TRBJ1-2, the full variable domain is GAGVSQSPSNKVTEKGKDVELRCDPISGHTALYWYRQSLGQGLEFLIYFQGNSAPDKSGLPSDRFSAERTGGSVSTLTIQRTQQEDSAVYLCASSFSQALVDGYTFGSGTRLTVV.

V is TRBV27 and J is TRBJ1-1; 8 bases map to TRBD1. The V gene's germline CDR1 is MNHEY and CDR2 SMNVEV (reference sequence). The V gene end was trimmed by 3 bases and the J gene end by 8 bases; junction bases not matched to a gene: 5. The CDR3 has 13 residues. In nucleotides, the CDR3 is TGTGCCAGCAGTTTGAGGGACAGGACAGAAGCTTTCTTT. The encoded protein is CASSLRDRTEAFF.

This clone was recorded a few times. This chain links TRBV18 with TRBJ1-4; TRBD1 might be the D (5 bases). V gave up 6 bases and J gave up 5 bases, with 16 bases separating them. Looked up from germline, CDR1 is KGHSH and CDR2 is LQKENI. This CDR3 has 15 residues. This CDR3 is CASSISRGRNEKLFF. CDR3 bases: TGTGCCAGCTCCATTTCCCGGGGGAGGAATGAAAAACTGTTTTTT.

This clone has ten or more counts. This rearrangement joins TRBV30 to TRBJ2-4; TRBD2 aligns across 9 bases. The germline gives CDR1 GTSNPN, CDR2 SVGIG (reference sequence). CDR3 size: 15 residues. V trimming: 2 bases; J trimming: 8 bases; junction bases outside the gene matches: 10. CDR3 loop: CAWSPLSGRSDIQYF. CDR3 DNA: TGTGCCTGGAGTCCCCTTAGCGGGAGATCGGACATTCAGTACTTC.

The gene calls are TRBV2 and TRBJ2-3; D unclear. V was trimmed by 7 bases and J by 1 base, leaving 6 bases between them. The CDR3 is made up of 12 amino acids. CDR1 is SNHLY, CDR2 FYNNEI, per germline. CDR3 in DNA: TGTGCCAGCATTGTCGGCACAGATACGCAGTATTTT. Translation gives CASIVGTDTQYF.

In its sample, this clone was seen a few times. The V gene is TRBV2, the J gene TRBJ1-5, with 7 bases fitting TRBD1. The germline V gene has CDR1 SNHLY and CDR2 FYNNEI. The CDR3 extends over 14 amino acids. The V segment lost 6 bases and the J segment 5 bases; nucleotides outside the gene matches: 7. CDR3 sequence (DNA): TGTGCCAGCAGGCGCGACAGGGTGGATCAGCCCCAGCATTTT. It encodes CASRRDRVDQPQHF.

The V gene is TRBV6-5, the J gene TRBJ2-7, with 8 bases fitting TRBD1. V was clipped by 5 bases and J by 2 bases; unmatched bases: 5. The CDR3 contains 14 residues. Per the germline V gene, CDR1 is MNHEY and CDR2 is SVGAGI. CDR3 protein: CASSPRTGTYEQYF. CDR3 nucleotides: TGTGCCAGCAGTCCGCGGACAGGGACCTACGAGCAGTACTTC.

The chain has TRBV6-5 and TRBJ1-5; perhaps TRBD1 as D (5 bases). This CDR3 contains 15 residues. V lost 6 bases and J lost 7, with 19 bases in between. Germline lookup yields CDR1 MNHEY and CDR2 SVGAGI. CDR3 DNA sequence: TGTGCCAGCAGCCCCGCATCAGGGCGGGGGCAGCCCCAGCATTTT. Protein product: CASSPASGRGQPQHF.

V usage is TRBV9 and J usage is TRBJ2-7, with TRBD1 as a possible D gene (6 bases). Per the germline V gene, CDR1 is SGDLS and CDR2 is YYNGEE. This CDR3 spans 16 amino acids. The V gene lost 0 bases and the J gene lost 2 bases, with 15 bases spanning the gap. CDR3 sequence: CASSVDNRASAYEQYF. In DNA, the CDR3 is TGTGCCAGCAGCGTAGATAACAGGGCTTCAGCCTACGAGCAGTACTTC.

This sequence joins TRBV5-1 and TRBJ2-2, with D tentatively TRBD2 (5 bases). The CDR3 sequence is 17 residues long. With 0 bases removed from V and 5 bases from J, the gap between germline ends came to 17 bases. CDR1 is SGHRS, CDR2 YFSETQ, per germline. For the CDR3, the DNA is TGCGCCAGCAGCTTGGAAGCGGCTCAGGTTTGGACCGGGGAGCTGTTTTTT. This translates into CASSLEAAQVWTGELFF.

The rearrangement joins TRBV6-5 to TRBJ1-1; D gene unclear. The CDR3 has 15 residues. CDR1 and CDR2 from the germline V gene are MNHEY and SVGAGI. The V end lost 1 base, the J end lost 0 bases, and 9 bases lay between the germline ends. CDR3 in amino acids: CASSYFGRMNTEAFF. In DNA form, the CDR3 reads TGTGCCAGCAGTTACTTTGGCCGAATGAACACTGAAGCTTTCTTT.

This clone occurred a few times. The chain combines TRBV2 with TRBJ2-7, with D perhaps TRBD1 (6 bases). With 4 bases removed from V and 0 bases from J, the gap between germline ends came to 13 bases. The CDR3 extends over 15 amino acids. Germline loops: CDR1 SNHLY, CDR2 FYNNEI. The CDR3 coding sequence is TGTGCCAGCAGTGTAGGACAGTCGAGCTCCTACGAGCAGTACTTC. Translating it yields CASSVGQSSSYEQYF.

The V call is TRBV28, the J call TRBJ2-4; a possible D gene is TRBD2 (5 bases). The CDR3 sequence is 15 residues long. Germline V gene lookup returns CDR1 MDHEN and CDR2 SYDVKM. V was shortened by 8 bases and J by 1 base, with 15 bases between the two germline ends. In DNA, the CDR3 is TGTGCCAGCGGGAGTGGGGTTGTGGCCAAAAACATTCAGTACTTC. It specifies CASGSGVVAKNIQYF.

This chain links TRBV2 with TRBJ2-3, with a tentative D call TRBD2 (5 bases). The CDR3 is made up of 14 amino acids. Germline values: CDR1 SNHLY, CDR2 FYNNEI. Between the trimmed V and J ends, which lost 7 bases and 2 bases, there was a span of 13 bases. CDR3 nucleotides: TGTGCCAGCACCTCGGGGTTAAACACAGATACGCAGTATTTT. This gives the protein CASTSGLNTDTQYF.